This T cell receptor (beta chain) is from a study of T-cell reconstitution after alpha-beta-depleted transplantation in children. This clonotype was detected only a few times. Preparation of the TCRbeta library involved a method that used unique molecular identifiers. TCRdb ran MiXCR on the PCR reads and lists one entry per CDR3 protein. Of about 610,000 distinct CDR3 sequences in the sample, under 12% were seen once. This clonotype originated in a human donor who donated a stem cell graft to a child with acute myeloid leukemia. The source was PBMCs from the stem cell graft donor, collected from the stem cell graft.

DNA for the CDR3: TGCAGTGCTAGAGGAGACTTTTTCTACGAGCAGTACTTC. Protein product: CSARGDFFYEQYF. The chain combines TRBV20-1 with TRBJ2-7; D gene unclear. V shed 1 base and J shed 3 bases, with 10 bases lying between them. This CDR3 is built from 13 residues. Germline values: CDR1 DFQATT, CDR2 SNEGSKA (reference sequence).